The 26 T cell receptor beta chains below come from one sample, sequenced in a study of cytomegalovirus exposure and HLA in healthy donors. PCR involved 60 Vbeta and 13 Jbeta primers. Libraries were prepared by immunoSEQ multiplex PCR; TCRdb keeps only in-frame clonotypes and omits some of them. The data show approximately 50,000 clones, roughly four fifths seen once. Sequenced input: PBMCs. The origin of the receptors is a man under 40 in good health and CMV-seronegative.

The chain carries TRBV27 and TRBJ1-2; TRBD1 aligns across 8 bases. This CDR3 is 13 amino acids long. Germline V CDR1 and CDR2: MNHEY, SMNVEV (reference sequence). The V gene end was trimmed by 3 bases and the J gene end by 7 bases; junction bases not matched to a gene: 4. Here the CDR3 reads CASSLTGAAGYTF. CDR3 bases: TGTGCCAGCAGTTTGACAGGGGCGGCTGGCTACACCTTC.

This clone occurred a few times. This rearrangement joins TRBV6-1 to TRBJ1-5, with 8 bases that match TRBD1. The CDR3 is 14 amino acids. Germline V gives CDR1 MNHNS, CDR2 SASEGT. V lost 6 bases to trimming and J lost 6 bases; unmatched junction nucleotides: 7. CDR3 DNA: TGTGCCAGCAGCTATGACAGGGGAGGTCAGCCCCAGCATTTT. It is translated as CASSYDRGGQPQHF.

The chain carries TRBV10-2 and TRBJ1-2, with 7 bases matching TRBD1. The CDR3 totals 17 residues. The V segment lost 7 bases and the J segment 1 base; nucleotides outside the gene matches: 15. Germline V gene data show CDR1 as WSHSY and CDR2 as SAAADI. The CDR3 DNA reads TGCGCCAGCATGGGGATGGCGACAGGGTGGTTTAACTATGGCTACACCTTC. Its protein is CASMGMATGWFNYGYTF.

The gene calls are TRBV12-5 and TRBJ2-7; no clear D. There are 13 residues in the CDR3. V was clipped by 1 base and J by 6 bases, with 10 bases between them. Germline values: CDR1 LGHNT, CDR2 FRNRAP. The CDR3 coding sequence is TGTGCTAGTGGTTTGGCCGAGAGGTTCGAGCAGTACTTC. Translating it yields CASGLAERFEQYF.

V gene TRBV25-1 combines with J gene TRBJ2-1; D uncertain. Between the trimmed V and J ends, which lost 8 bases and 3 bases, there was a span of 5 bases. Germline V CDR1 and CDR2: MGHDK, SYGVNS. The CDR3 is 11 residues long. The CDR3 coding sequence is TGTGCCAGCCACAGCTACAATGAGCAGTTCTTC. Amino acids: CASHSYNEQFF. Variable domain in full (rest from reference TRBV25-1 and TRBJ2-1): EADIYQTPRYLVIGTGKKITLECSQTMGHDKMYWYQQDPGMELHLIHYSYGVNSTEKGDLSSESTVSRIRTEHFPLTLESARPSHTSQYLCASHSYNEQFFGPGTRLTVL.

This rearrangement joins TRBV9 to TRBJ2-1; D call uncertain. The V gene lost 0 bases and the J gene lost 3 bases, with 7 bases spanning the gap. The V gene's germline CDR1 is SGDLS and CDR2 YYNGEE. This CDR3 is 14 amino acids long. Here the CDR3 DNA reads TGTGCCAGCAGCGTAGCGCTCGGCTACAATGAGCAGTTCTTC. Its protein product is CASSVALGYNEQFF.

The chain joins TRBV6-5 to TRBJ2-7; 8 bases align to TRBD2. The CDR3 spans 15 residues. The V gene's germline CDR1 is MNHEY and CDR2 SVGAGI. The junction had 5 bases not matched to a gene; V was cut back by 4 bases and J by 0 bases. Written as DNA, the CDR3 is TGTGCCAGCAGTTCCGGGACTAGGTCCTCCTACGAGCAGTACTTC. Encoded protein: CASSSGTRSSYEQYF.

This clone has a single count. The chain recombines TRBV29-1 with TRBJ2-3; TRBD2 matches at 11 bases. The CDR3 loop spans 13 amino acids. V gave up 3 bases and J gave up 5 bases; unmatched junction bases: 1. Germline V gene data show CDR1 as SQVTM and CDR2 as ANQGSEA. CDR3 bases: TGCAGCGTTGATCTAGCGGGGGGAGATACGCAGTATTTT. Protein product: CSVDLAGGDTQYF.

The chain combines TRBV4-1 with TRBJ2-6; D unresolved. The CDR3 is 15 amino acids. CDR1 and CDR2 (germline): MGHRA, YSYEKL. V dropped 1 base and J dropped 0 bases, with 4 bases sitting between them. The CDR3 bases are TGCGCCAGCAGCCAAGGAGGCTCTGGGGCCAACGTCCTGACTTTC. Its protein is CASSQGGSGANVLTF.

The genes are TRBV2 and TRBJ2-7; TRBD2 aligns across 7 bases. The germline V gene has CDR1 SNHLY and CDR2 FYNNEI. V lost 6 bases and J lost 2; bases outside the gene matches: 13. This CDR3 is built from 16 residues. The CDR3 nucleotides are TGTGCCAGCAGGGAAAGGGTGCGGGAGCAGGCCTACGAGCAGTACTTC. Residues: CASRERVREQAYEQYF. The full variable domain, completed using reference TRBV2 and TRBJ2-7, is EPEVTQTPSHQVTQMGQEVILRCVPISNHLYFYWYRQILGQKVEFLVSFYNNEISEKSEIFDDQFSVERPDGSNFTLKIRSTKLEDSAMYFCASRERVREQAYEQYFGPGTRLTVT.

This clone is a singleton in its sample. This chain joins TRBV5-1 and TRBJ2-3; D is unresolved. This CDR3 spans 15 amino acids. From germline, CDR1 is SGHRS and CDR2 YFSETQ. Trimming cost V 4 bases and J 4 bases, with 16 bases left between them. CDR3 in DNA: TGCGCCAGCAGCCCCCCTAGTGCGGCGCCAGATACGCAGTATTTT. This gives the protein CASSPPSAAPDTQYF.

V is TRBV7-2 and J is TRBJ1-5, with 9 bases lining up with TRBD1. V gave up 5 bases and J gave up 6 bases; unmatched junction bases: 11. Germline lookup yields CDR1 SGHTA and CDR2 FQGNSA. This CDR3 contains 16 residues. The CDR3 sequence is CASSRVLTGGGQPQHF. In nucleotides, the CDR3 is TGTGCCAGCAGCCGGGTTTTAACAGGGGGCGGTCAGCCCCAGCATTTT.

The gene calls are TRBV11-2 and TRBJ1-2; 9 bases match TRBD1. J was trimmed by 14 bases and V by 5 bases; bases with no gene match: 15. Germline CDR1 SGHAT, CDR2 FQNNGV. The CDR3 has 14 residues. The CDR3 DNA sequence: TGTGCCAGCAGCGTAAAGTGGACAGGGGAGGCAAGGACCTTC. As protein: CASSVKWTGEARTF.

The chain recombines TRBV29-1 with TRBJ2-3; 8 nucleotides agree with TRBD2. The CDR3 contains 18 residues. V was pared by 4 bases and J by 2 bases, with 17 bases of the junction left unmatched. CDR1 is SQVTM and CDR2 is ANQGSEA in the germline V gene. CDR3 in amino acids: CSVGPPGGAGAVTDTQYF. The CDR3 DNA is TGCAGCGTTGGACCGCCGGGGGGGGCGGGGGCCGTCACAGATACGCAGTATTTT.

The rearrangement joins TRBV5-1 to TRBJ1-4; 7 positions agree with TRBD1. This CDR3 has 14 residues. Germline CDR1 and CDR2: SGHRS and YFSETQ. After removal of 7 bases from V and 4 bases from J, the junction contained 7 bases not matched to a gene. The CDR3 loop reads CASRRTGYNEKLFF. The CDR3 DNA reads TGCGCCAGCCGTCGGACAGGTTATAATGAAAAACTGTTTTTT.

CDR3 coding DNA: TGTGCCAGCAGCGCGGGACTAGCCTCCTACGAGCAGTACTTC. Translation gives CASSAGLASYEQYF. This chain links TRBV13 with TRBJ2-7, with TRBD2 identical over 9 bases. The V segment lost 5 bases and the J segment 0 bases; nucleotides outside the gene matches: 2. Germline values: CDR1 PRHDT, CDR2 FYEKMQ (reference sequence). The CDR3 extends over 14 amino acids.

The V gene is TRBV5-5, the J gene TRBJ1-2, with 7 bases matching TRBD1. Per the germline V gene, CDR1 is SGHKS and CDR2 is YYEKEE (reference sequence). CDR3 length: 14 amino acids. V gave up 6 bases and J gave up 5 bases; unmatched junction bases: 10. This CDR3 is CASTVWGTAYGYTF. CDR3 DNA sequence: TGTGCCAGCACCGTTTGGGGGACAGCTTATGGCTACACCTTC.

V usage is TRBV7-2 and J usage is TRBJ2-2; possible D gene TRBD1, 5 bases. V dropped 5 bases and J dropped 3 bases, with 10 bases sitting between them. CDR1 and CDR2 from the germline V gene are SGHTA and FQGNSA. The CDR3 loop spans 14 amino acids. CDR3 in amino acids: CASSPDRYTGELFF. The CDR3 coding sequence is TGTGCCAGCAGCCCAGACAGATACACCGGGGAGCTGTTTTTT.

The CDR3 region is CASSPSEPRETQYF. The CDR3 DNA sequence: TGTGCCAGCTCACCTTCTGAACCGCGAGAGACCCAGTACTTC. The genes are TRBV18 and TRBJ2-5, with unresolved D. The CDR3 sequence is 14 residues long. Trimming left V 3 bases short and J 4 bases short, with 12 bases between. CDR1 and CDR2 (germline): KGHSH, LQKENI.

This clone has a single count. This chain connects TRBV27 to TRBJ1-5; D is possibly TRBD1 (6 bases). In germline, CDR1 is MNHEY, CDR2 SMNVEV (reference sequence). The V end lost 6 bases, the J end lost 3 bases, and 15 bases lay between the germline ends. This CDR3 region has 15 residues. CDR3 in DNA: TGTGCCAGCAGCCAGGGGACGGCCCTCAATCAGCCCCAGCATTTT. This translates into CASSQGTALNQPQHF.

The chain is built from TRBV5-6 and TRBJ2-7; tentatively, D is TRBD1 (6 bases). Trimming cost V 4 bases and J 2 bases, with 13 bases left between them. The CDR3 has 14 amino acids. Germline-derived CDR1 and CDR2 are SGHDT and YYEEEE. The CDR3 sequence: CASSLQTGPYEQYF. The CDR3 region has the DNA TGTGCCAGCAGCCTGCAGACAGGCCCCTACGAGCAGTACTTC.

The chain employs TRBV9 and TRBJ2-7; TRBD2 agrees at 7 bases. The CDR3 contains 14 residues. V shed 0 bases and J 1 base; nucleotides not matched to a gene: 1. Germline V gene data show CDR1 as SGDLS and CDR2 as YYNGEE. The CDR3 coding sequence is TGTGCCAGCAGCGTAGCTAGCGGATCCTACGAGCAGTACTTC. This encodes CASSVASGSYEQYF.

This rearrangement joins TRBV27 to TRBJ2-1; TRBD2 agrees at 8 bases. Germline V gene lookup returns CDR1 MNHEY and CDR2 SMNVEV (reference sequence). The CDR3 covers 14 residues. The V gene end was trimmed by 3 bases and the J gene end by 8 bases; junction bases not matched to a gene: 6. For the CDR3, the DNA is TGTGCCAGCAGTTTCGGACTAGCAAGGGATGAGCAGTTCTTC. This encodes CASSFGLARDEQFF.

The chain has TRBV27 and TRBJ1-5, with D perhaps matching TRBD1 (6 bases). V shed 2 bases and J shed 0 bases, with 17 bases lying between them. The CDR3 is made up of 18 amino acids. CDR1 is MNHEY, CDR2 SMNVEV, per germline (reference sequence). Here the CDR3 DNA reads TGTGCCAGCAGTTTACTACCCCCTTTGACAGGTAGCAATCAGCCCCAGCATTTT. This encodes CASSLLPPLTGSNQPQHF.

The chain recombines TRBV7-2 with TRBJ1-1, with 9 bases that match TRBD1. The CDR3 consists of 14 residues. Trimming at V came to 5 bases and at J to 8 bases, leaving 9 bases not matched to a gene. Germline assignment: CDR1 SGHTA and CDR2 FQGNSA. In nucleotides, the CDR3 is TGTGCCAGCAGCACAGATACAGGGGGCCAAGAAGCTTTCTTT. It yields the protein CASSTDTGGQEAFF. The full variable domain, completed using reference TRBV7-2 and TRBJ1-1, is GAGVSQSPSNKVTEKGKDVELRCDPISGHTALYWYRQSLGQGLEFLIYFQGNSAPDKSGLPSDRFSAERTGGSVSTLTIQRTQQEDSAVYLCASSTDTGGQEAFFGQGTRLTVV.

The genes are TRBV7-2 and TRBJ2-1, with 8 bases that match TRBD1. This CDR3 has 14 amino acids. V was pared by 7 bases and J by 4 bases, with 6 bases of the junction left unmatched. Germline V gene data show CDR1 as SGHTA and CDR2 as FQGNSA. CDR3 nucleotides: TGTGCCAGCACCCCCGGGACAGGTTACAATGAGCAGTTCTTC. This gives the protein CASTPGTGYNEQFF. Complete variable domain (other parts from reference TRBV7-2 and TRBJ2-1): GAGVSQSPSNKVTEKGKDVELRCDPISGHTALYWYRQSLGQGLEFLIYFQGNSAPDKSGLPSDRFSAERTGGSVSTLTIQRTQQEDSAVYLCASTPGTGYNEQFFGPGTRLTVL.